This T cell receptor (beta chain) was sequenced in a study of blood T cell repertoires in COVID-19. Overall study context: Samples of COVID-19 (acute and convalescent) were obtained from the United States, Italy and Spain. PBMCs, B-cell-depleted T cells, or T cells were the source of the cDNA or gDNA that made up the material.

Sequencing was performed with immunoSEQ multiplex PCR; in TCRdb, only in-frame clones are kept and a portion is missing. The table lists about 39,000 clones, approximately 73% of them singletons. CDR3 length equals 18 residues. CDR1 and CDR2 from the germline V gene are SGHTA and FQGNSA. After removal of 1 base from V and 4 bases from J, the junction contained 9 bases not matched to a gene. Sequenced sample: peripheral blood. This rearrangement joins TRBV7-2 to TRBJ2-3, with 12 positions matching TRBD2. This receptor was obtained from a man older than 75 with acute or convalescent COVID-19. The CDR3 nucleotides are TGTGCCAGCAGCTTAGGAGTCCTAGCGGGGGGGCAGTCAGATACGCAGTATTTT. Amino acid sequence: CASSLGVLAGGQSDTQYF. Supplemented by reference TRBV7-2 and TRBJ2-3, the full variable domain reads GAGVSQSPSNKVTEKGKDVELRCDPISGHTALYWYRQSLGQGLEFLIYFQGNSAPDKSGLPSDRFSAERTGGSVSTLTIQRTQQEDSAVYLCASSLGVLAGGQSDTQYFGPGTRLTVL.